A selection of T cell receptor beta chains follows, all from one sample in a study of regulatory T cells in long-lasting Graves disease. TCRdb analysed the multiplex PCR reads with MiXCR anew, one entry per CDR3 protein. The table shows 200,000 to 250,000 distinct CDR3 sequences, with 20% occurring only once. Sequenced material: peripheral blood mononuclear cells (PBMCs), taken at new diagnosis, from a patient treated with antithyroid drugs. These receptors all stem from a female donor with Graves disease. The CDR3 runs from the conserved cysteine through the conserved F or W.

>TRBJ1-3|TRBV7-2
CASSPSGGGNTIYF
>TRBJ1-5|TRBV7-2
CASSRSSTDQPQHF
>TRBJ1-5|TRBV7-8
CASSLRAGRNSNQPQHF
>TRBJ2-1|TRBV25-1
CASSSGASYNEQFF
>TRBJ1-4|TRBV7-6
CASSPETGTNEKLFF
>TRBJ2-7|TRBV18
CASSPKTGAADEQYF
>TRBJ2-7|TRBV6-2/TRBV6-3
CASGDSQSYEQYF
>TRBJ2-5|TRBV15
CATSRDQAPEETQYF
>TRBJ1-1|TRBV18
CASSPLGGTTEAFF
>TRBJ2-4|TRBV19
CTSSSHDTLGGKNIQYF
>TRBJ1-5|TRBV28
CASRRGGFQPQHF
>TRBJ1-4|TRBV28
CASETSGFEKLFF
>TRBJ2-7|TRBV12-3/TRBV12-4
CASSSPGGRPSYEQYF
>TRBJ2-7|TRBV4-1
CASSQPLGLTGVKDEQYF
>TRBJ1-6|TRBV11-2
CASSRRGENSPLHF
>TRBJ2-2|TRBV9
CASSGGAFTGELFF
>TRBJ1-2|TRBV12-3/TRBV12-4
CASSLGPIQGSYTF
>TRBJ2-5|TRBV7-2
CASSLAVQETQYF
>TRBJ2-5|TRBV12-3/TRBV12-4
CASSLARSGEQETQYF
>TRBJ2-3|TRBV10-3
CAISDMASGKSDTQYF
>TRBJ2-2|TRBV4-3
CASSQQPPRGRNTGELFF
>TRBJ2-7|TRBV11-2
CASNSGLSSYEQYF
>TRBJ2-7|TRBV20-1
CSARGGGSGNEQYF
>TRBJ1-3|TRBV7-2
CASSLAGPHSGNTIYF
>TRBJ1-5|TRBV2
CASTPSGNQPQHF
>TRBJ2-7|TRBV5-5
CASTRTGENYEQYF
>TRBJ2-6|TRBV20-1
CSARDRLRAGGANVLTF
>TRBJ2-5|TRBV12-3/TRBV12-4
CASRQTSGKETQYF
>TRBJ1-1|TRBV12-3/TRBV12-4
CASRQDRLNTEAFF
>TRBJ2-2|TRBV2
CASRPGLANTGELFF
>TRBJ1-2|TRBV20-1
CSAGGDRGRRYTF
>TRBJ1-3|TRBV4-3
CASSPQMTGAFSGNTIYF
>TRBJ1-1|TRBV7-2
CASSLVGQRTEAFF
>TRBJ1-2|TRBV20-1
CSAPDGINYGYTF
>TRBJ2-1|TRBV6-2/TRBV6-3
CASRSSSGRATIYNEQFF
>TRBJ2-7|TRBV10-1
CASSTGGHEQYF
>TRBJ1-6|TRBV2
CASSAGNGNSPLHF
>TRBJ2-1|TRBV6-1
CASSQGLAGDNEQFF
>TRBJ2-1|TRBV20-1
CSAKSATGRTYNEQFF
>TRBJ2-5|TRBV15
CATSRDSNQETQYF
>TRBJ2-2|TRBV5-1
CASTYLGNTGELFF
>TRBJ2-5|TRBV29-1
CSVHNWAGFQETQYF
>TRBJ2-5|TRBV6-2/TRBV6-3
CASRLSGEGETQYF
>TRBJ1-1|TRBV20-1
CSASVPGATEAFF
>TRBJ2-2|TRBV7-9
CASRDRDRQTGELFF
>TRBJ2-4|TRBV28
CASSLTGIRVQYF
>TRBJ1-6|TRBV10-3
CAIRGQGEGSPLHF
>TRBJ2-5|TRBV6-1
CASSPGVQETQYF
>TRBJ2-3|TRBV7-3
CASSPGTQGQYF
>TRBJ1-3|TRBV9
CASRPGTGEGTIYF
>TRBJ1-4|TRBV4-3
CASSQDRPRGGEKLFF